Shown below are 23 T cell receptor beta chains from a single sample sequenced in a study of cytomegalovirus exposure and HLA in healthy donors. The primer mix had 60 Vbeta and 13 Jbeta primers. Sequencing used immunoSEQ multiplex PCR; TCRdb keeps in-frame clones, though not all of them. The sample has about 55,000 clones, 75% to 80% seen once. The specimen was PBMCs. The origin of the receptors is a female donor in good health and CMV-seronegative.

The rearrangement joins TRBV5-1 to TRBJ2-1, with 9 bases aligning to TRBD1. Germline lookup yields CDR1 SGHRS and CDR2 YFSETQ. The CDR3 consists of 15 residues. The trim removed 4 bases at V and 7 bases at J, leaving 9 bases unmatched. The CDR3 DNA sequence: TGCGCCAGCAGCCCCGGACAGGGGTTAGGGAATGAGCAGTTCTTC. The encoded protein is CASSPGQGLGNEQFF.

This clone was picked up one time. V and J are TRBV29-1 and TRBJ1-1, with D hard to call. This CDR3 has 11 amino acids. Trimming shortened V by 4 bases and J by 0 bases, and 3 bases separated the two germline ends. Germline V gives CDR1 SQVTM, CDR2 ANQGSEA. For the CDR3, the DNA is TGCAGCGTTGTCTTGAACACTGAAGCTTTCTTT. Amino acid sequence: CSVVLNTEAFF.

This chain uses TRBV11-2 with TRBJ1-5; the D is unclear. The CDR3 is 13 residues long. CDR1 and CDR2 (germline): SGHAT, FQNNGV. V was cut by 1 base and J by 4 bases, with 5 bases left in between. CDR3: CASSLGENQPQHF. In nucleotides, the CDR3 is TGTGCCAGCAGCTTAGGAGAAAATCAGCCCCAGCATTTT.

This sequence joins TRBV30 and TRBJ2-2; D may be TRBD2 (5 bases). The ends were cut back, 3 bases at V and 3 bases at J, with 11 bases in the middle. The CDR3 contains 14 residues. Germline CDR1 is GTSNPN and CDR2 is SVGIG (reference sequence). The CDR3 region is CAWRRDGDTGELFF. The CDR3 nucleotides are TGTGCCTGGAGACGGGATGGCGACACCGGGGAGCTGTTTTTT.

The V gene is TRBV28, the J gene TRBJ1-1; D unresolved. The CDR3 is made up of 11 amino acids. Germline V gene data show CDR1 as MDHEN and CDR2 as SYDVKM. V was trimmed by 3 bases and J by 8 bases, leaving 7 bases between them. The CDR3 DNA is TGTGCCAGCAGTTTGGGCAGGGAAGCTTTCTTT. Protein product: CASSLGREAFF.

This chain links TRBV6-6 with TRBJ1-1; tentatively, D is TRBD1 (6 bases). Germline lookup yields CDR1 MNHNY and CDR2 SVGAGI (reference sequence). The CDR3 has 15 amino acids. The V end was cut by 6 bases, the J end by 1 base, with 15 bases between. CDR3 DNA sequence: TGTGCCAGCAGCCCAAGGCGGACAGAGAACACTGAAGCTTTCTTT. It codes for CASSPRRTENTEAFF.

The chain employs TRBV6-5 and TRBJ1-6; unclear D gene. CDR1 is MNHEY and CDR2 is SVGAGI in the germline V gene. The V and J ends lost 6 bases and 9 bases respectively, with 12 bases between them. The CDR3 loop spans 13 amino acids. CDR3 in amino acids: CASRLAGSSPLHF. The CDR3 region has the DNA TGTGCCAGCAGATTAGCGGGTTCTTCACCCCTCCACTTT.

The chain employs TRBV4-1 and TRBJ1-4; TRBD1 might be the D (6 bases). Trimming removed 0 bases at V and 0 bases at J, with 11 bases between. The CDR3 extends over 17 amino acids. The germline gives CDR1 MGHRA, CDR2 YSYEKL. CDR3 protein: CASSQEGGVATNEKLFF. CDR3 coding DNA: TGCGCCAGCAGCCAAGAAGGGGGAGTTGCAACTAATGAAAAACTGTTTTTT.

The V and J genes are TRBV30 and TRBJ2-2; tentatively, D is TRBD1 (5 bases). The germline V gene has CDR1 GTSNPN and CDR2 SVGIG (reference sequence). This CDR3 is 13 amino acids long. The V end was cut by 3 bases, the J end by 6 bases, with 11 bases between. CDR3 loop: CAWRAAGSGELFF. In nucleotides, the CDR3 is TGTGCCTGGAGGGCTGCAGGGTCCGGGGAGCTGTTTTTT.

The chain links TRBV9 to TRBJ1-2, with 9 bases that match TRBD1. The CDR3 runs 14 residues. Germline V gives CDR1 SGDLS, CDR2 YYNGEE. After removal of 4 bases from V and 4 bases from J, the junction contained 5 bases not matched to a gene. CDR3: CASSPPTGGYGYTF. The CDR3 DNA reads TGTGCCAGCAGCCCCCCGACAGGGGGCTATGGCTACACCTTC.

The chain has TRBV5-6 and TRBJ2-7; 9 bases align to TRBD1. This CDR3 has 14 residues. V dropped 1 base and J dropped 4; count of bases not matched to a gene: 3. CDR1 is SGHDT, CDR2 YYEEEE, per germline. The CDR3 coding sequence is TGTGCCAGCAGCTTGTACAGGGGGCGATACGAGCAGTACTTC. This encodes CASSLYRGRYEQYF.

The genes are TRBV2 and TRBJ2-7, with a weak D call TRBD2 (5 bases). The CDR3 has 14 amino acids. With 1 base removed from V and 6 bases from J, the gap between germline ends came to 13 bases. Per the germline V gene, CDR1 is SNHLY and CDR2 is FYNNEI. CDR3 sequence reads: CASSEGVRGPEQYF. CDR3 in DNA: TGTGCCAGCAGTGAAGGGGTCCGAGGGCCCGAGCAGTACTTC.

The gene calls are TRBV29-1 and TRBJ1-2; 9 bases map to TRBD1. The CDR3 length is 13 residues. J gave up 2 bases and V 7 bases, and 5 bases lay outside the gene matches. Looked up from germline, CDR1 is SQVTM and CDR2 is ANQGSEA. This CDR3 reads CSASTGGNYGYTF. The CDR3 DNA follows: TGCAGCGCCTCGACAGGGGGAAACTATGGCTACACCTTC.

The genes are TRBV5-1 and TRBJ1-3; D gene ambiguous. Trimming removed 0 bases at V and 0 bases at J, with 7 bases between. The germline CDR1 and CDR2 sequences are SGHRS and YFSETQ. This CDR3 has 15 residues. The CDR3 is CASSLAGYSGNTIYF. The DNA of the CDR3 is TGCGCCAGCAGCTTGGCGGGGTACTCTGGAAACACCATATATTTT.

The V gene is TRBV19, the J gene TRBJ2-7; D might be TRBD1 (5 bases). The CDR3 is made up of 14 amino acids. CDR1 and CDR2 (germline): LNHDA, SQIVND (reference sequence). The ends were cut back, 5 bases at V and 0 bases at J, with 11 bases in the middle. The CDR3, as DNA: TGTGCCAGTAGTCGGACGACAGTCTCCTACGAGCAGTACTTC. Its translation: CASSRTTVSYEQYF.

This chain joins TRBV5-3 and TRBJ2-1; a possible D gene is TRBD2 (6 bases). TRBV5-3 has ORF status, its function being uncertain. With 7 bases removed from V and 5 bases from J, the gap between germline ends came to 16 bases. This CDR3 contains 14 residues. The CDR3 loop is CARPFCGVNNEQFF. DNA of the CDR3: TGTGCCAGACCCTTTTGCGGGGTAAACAATGAGCAGTTCTTC.

The chain employs TRBV18 and TRBJ1-5; a possible D gene is TRBD1 (6 bases). The V and J ends lost 5 bases and 6 bases respectively, with 14 bases between them. Germline CDR1 reads KGHSH; CDR2 reads LQKENI. The CDR3 totals 14 residues. CDR3 nucleotides: TGTGCCAGCTCAATACAGGGAGAAGGTCAGCCCCAGCATTTT. Protein sequence: CASSIQGEGQPQHF.

The V gene is TRBV21-1, the J gene TRBJ1-1. TRBV21-1 is annotated as a pseudogene. CDR3 length equals 12 residues. The CDR3 DNA sequence: TGTGCCAGCAGCATGAGGGAGACTGAAGCTTTCTTT. It codes for CASSMRETEAFF.

The J gene is TRBJ1-3, the V gene TRBV18; a possible D gene is TRBD1 (6 bases). Germline lookup yields CDR1 KGHSH and CDR2 LQKENI. V was clipped by 3 bases and J by 3 bases, with 18 bases between them. The CDR3 is 17 amino acids. CDR3 coding DNA: TGTGCCAGCTCACCCCCGGGTGGGACACCGATTGGAAACACCATATATTTT. It encodes CASSPPGGTPIGNTIYF.

This chain connects TRBV4-1 to TRBJ2-5, with D hard to call. This CDR3 is built from 14 residues. Germline values: CDR1 MGHRA, CDR2 YSYEKL. V was trimmed by 0 bases and J by 2 bases, leaving 7 bases between them. The CDR3 spells CASSQESMQETQYF. CDR3 bases: TGCGCCAGCAGCCAAGAGTCTATGCAAGAGACCCAGTACTTC.

The chain links TRBV29-1 to TRBJ1-2; 7 bases map to TRBD1. The V gene's germline CDR1 is SQVTM and CDR2 ANQGSEA. Trimming at V came to 4 bases and at J to 7 bases, leaving 12 bases not matched to a gene. The CDR3 loop spans 14 amino acids. CDR3 nucleotides: TGCAGCGTTGGGGGGGAAGGGGGCTTTCGTGGCTACACCTTC. This sequence encodes CSVGGEGGFRGYTF.

The V gene is TRBV29-1, the J gene TRBJ2-3; 12 bases agree with TRBD1. CDR3 length: 17 amino acids. Germline lookup yields CDR1 SQVTM and CDR2 ANQGSEA. J gave up 4 bases and V 2 bases, and 10 bases lay outside the gene matches. CDR3 sequence reads: CSVEPFPGQGAADTQYF. CDR3 in DNA: TGCAGCGTTGAACCTTTCCCGGGACAGGGGGCGGCAGATACGCAGTATTTT.

J is TRBJ2-7 and V is TRBV9; a weak D match, TRBD2 (7 bases). The CDR3 is made up of 15 amino acids. CDR1 and CDR2 from the germline V gene are SGDLS and YYNGEE. V lost 4 bases, J lost 2 bases, and 16 bases lay in between. The chain's CDR3 is CASSLGGGGAYEQYF. In DNA form, the CDR3 reads TGTGCCAGCAGCCTAGGGGGAGGGGGGGCCTACGAGCAGTACTTC.